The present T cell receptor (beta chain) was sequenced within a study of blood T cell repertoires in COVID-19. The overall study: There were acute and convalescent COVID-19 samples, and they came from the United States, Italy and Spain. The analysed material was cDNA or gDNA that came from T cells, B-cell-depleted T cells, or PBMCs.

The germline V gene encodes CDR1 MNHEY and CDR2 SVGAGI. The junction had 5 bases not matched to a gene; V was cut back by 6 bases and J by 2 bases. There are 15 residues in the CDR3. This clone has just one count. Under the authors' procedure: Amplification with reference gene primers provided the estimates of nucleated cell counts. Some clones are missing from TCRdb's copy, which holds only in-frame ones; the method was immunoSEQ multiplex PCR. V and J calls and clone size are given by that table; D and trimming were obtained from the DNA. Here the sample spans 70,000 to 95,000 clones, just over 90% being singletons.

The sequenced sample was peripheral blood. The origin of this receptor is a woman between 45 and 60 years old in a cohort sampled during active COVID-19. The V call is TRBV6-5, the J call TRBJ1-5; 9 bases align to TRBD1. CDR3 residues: CASRKTGGGNQPQHF. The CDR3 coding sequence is TGTGCCAGCAGAAAGACAGGGGGTGGCAATCAGCCCCAGCATTTT.